Listed below are T cell receptor beta chains from one sample, sequenced in a study of memory CD8 T cells in hepatitis C reinfection. Only in-frame clones appear in the TCRdb table, and some are missing; sequencing was by immunoSEQ multiplex PCR. Of approximately 51,000 clones in the sample, about nine tenths are singletons; the top ten hold about 1%. The source material was naive CD8+ T cells sorted from blood. These receptor sequences come from a man aged 18 to 35 with hepatitis C virus infection. CDR3s include the opening cysteine and the closing phenylalanine or tryptophan. Each record gives: J gene, D gene, V gene, clone size, CDR3 DNA, CDR3 protein. The D gene is left open where the match is weak. Clone size is stated in some rows and not others, as once, few, many or a class when expanded.

j_call: TRBJ2-1; d_call: TRBD2; v_call: TRBV5-1; clone_size: once; cdr3_nt: TGCGCCAGCAGCTTGCTAGCGGGAGGTGAAGAGCAGTTCTTC; cdr3_aa: CASSLLAGGEEQFF
j_call: TRBJ1-4; d_call: -; v_call: TRBV15; clone_size: -; cdr3_nt: TGTGCCACCAGCAGAGATCCCGCGCAGGTGGAGGTCGAAAAACTGTTTTTT; cdr3_aa: CATSRDPAQVEVEKLFF
j_call: TRBJ1-5; d_call: -; v_call: TRBV7-9; clone_size: -; cdr3_nt: TGTGCCAGCAGCTTATACGCAGATGGCAATCAGCCCCAGCATTTT; cdr3_aa: CASSLYADGNQPQHF
j_call: TRBJ2-1; d_call: TRBD2; v_call: TRBV10-3; clone_size: -; cdr3_nt: TGTGCCATCAGCCCCGGGACTAGCCAGATCAATGAGCAGTTCTTC; cdr3_aa: CAISPGTSQINEQFF
j_call: TRBJ1-5; d_call: -; v_call: TRBV12-5; clone_size: -; cdr3_nt: TGTGCTAGTGGTTTGGTATCGGGGGGTCAGGAGCCCCAGCATTTT; cdr3_aa: CASGLVSGGQEPQHF
j_call: TRBJ2-1; d_call: TRBD2; v_call: TRBV7-9; clone_size: -; cdr3_nt: TGTGCCAGCAGCTTTGGACTAGCGGGAATAAATGAGCAGTTCTTC; cdr3_aa: CASSFGLAGINEQFF
j_call: TRBJ2-2; d_call: TRBD1; v_call: TRBV29-1; clone_size: -; cdr3_nt: TGCAGCTTCCGACAGGGGAACACCGGGGAGCTGTTTTTT; cdr3_aa: CSFRQGNTGELFF
j_call: TRBJ2-1; d_call: -; v_call: TRBV7-2; clone_size: -; cdr3_nt: TGTGCCAGCAGCCCCTTCAATGAGCAGTTCTTC; cdr3_aa: CASSPFNEQFF
j_call: TRBJ1-2; d_call: TRBD1; v_call: TRBV6-1; clone_size: -; cdr3_nt: TGTGCCAGCAGTGAAACAGGGGGCTATGGCTACACCTTC; cdr3_aa: CASSETGGYGYTF
j_call: TRBJ1-2; d_call: -; v_call: TRBV6-1; clone_size: -; cdr3_nt: TGTGCCAGCAGGTTAGGGGCCTGGGGCTACACCTTC; cdr3_aa: CASRLGAWGYTF
j_call: TRBJ1-4; d_call: -; v_call: TRBV19; clone_size: -; cdr3_nt: TGTGCCAGTTCCCCCGAGGCATTTTCGGAAAAACTGTTTTTT; cdr3_aa: CASSPEAFSEKLFF
j_call: TRBJ2-7; d_call: -; v_call: TRBV15; clone_size: -; cdr3_nt: TGTGCCACCAGCTACACCAACCCAGGCTACGAGCAGTACTTC; cdr3_aa: CATSYTNPGYEQYF
j_call: TRBJ2-1; d_call: TRBD2; v_call: TRBV13; clone_size: -; cdr3_nt: TGTGCCAGCAGCCCCAGCGGGAGGGCCTCCTACAATGAGCAGTTCTTC; cdr3_aa: CASSPSGRASYNEQFF
j_call: TRBJ1-6; d_call: TRBD1; v_call: TRBV7-9; clone_size: -; cdr3_nt: TGTGCCAGCAGTTTTATTCCGGGACAGGGGGATGGTGGGTCACCCCTCCACTTT; cdr3_aa: CASSFIPGQGDGGSPLHF
j_call: TRBJ2-2; d_call: TRBD2; v_call: TRBV5-5; clone_size: -; cdr3_nt: TGTGCCAGCAGCCAACTAGCGGGAGGACGCACCGGGGAGCTGTTTTTT; cdr3_aa: CASSQLAGGRTGELFF
j_call: TRBJ2-6; d_call: TRBD1; v_call: TRBV7-9; clone_size: once; cdr3_nt: TGTGCCAGCAGCCTCCTCCAGGGGGCTAGGGCCAACGTCCTGACTTTC; cdr3_aa: CASSLLQGARANVLTF
j_call: TRBJ2-1; d_call: -; v_call: TRBV27; clone_size: -; cdr3_nt: TGTGCCAGCGGTATCGCGGGGAGCCACAATGAGCAGTTCTTC; cdr3_aa: CASGIAGSHNEQFF
j_call: TRBJ2-7; d_call: -; v_call: TRBV27; clone_size: -; cdr3_nt: TGTGCCAGCAGTTTGGGCAGCCACTCCTACGAGCAGTACTTC; cdr3_aa: CASSLGSHSYEQYF
j_call: TRBJ2-2; d_call: -; v_call: TRBV7-9; clone_size: -; cdr3_nt: TGTGCCAGCACAGAACAGGGAACCCTTGCTGCCGGGGAGCTGTTTTTT; cdr3_aa: CASTEQGTLAAGELFF
j_call: TRBJ2-2; d_call: TRBD2; v_call: TRBV7-9; clone_size: -; cdr3_nt: TGTGCCAGCAGAAATAGCGGGGGGATTAACACCGGGGAGCTGTTTTTT; cdr3_aa: CASRNSGGINTGELFF
j_call: TRBJ2-1; d_call: TRBD2; v_call: TRBV11-3; clone_size: -; cdr3_nt: TGTGCCAGCAGCTTAGCGGGGGGGAAAAATGAGCAGTTCTTC; cdr3_aa: CASSLAGGKNEQFF
j_call: TRBJ2-2; d_call: TRBD2; v_call: TRBV6-1; clone_size: -; cdr3_nt: TGTGCCAGCAGTGTAGCGGGAGACACCGGGGAGCTGTTTTTT; cdr3_aa: CASSVAGDTGELFF
j_call: TRBJ1-1; d_call: TRBD1; v_call: TRBV5-6; clone_size: few; cdr3_nt: TGTGCCAGCAGCCCCGGGACAGGGGACACTGAAGCTTTCTTT; cdr3_aa: CASSPGTGDTEAFF
j_call: TRBJ2-1; d_call: -; v_call: TRBV10-2; clone_size: -; cdr3_nt: TGCGCCAGCATCGGGACTGCGATTAACAATGAGCAGTTCTTC; cdr3_aa: CASIGTAINNEQFF
j_call: TRBJ2-3; d_call: TRBD2; v_call: TRBV7-3; clone_size: -; cdr3_nt: TGTGCCAGCAGCCTTGGGACTAGCGGAGATACGCAGTATTTT; cdr3_aa: CASSLGTSGDTQYF
j_call: TRBJ2-5; d_call: TRBD2; v_call: TRBV4-1; clone_size: -; cdr3_nt: TGCGCCAGCAGCCAAGTTCTAGCGGGGGCCCAAGAGACCCAGTACTTC; cdr3_aa: CASSQVLAGAQETQYF
j_call: TRBJ1-6; d_call: TRBD1; v_call: TRBV15; clone_size: -; cdr3_nt: TGTGCCACCAGGACAGGGGAACTAATTAATTCACCCCTCCACTTT; cdr3_aa: CATRTGELINSPLHF
j_call: TRBJ1-1; d_call: TRBD1; v_call: TRBV19; clone_size: -; cdr3_nt: TGTGCCAGTAGTAAGGAGGGGGCGGTCACTGAAGCTTTCTTT; cdr3_aa: CASSKEGAVTEAFF
j_call: TRBJ2-5; d_call: -; v_call: TRBV9; clone_size: -; cdr3_nt: TGTGCCAGCAGCCCGGGATTTCAAGAGACCCAGTACTTC; cdr3_aa: CASSPGFQETQYF
j_call: TRBJ2-3; d_call: TRBD2; v_call: TRBV2; clone_size: -; cdr3_nt: TGTGCCAGCAGTGGGGTTGGTAGCGGGAGTTCGGATACGCAGTATTTT; cdr3_aa: CASSGVGSGSSDTQYF
j_call: TRBJ2-7; d_call: TRBD2; v_call: TRBV6-5; clone_size: -; cdr3_nt: TGTGCCAGCAGTTACTCGCCAGCGGGAGACTACGAGCAGTACTTC; cdr3_aa: CASSYSPAGDYEQYF
j_call: TRBJ2-3; d_call: -; v_call: TRBV6-6; clone_size: -; cdr3_nt: TGTGCCAGCAGTAGGACTACAGGCCCAGATACGCAGTATTTT; cdr3_aa: CASSRTTGPDTQYF
j_call: TRBJ2-2; d_call: -; v_call: TRBV11-3; clone_size: once; cdr3_nt: TGTGCCAGCAGCTTAGCTAACGAGTACACCGGGGAGCTGTTTTTT; cdr3_aa: CASSLANEYTGELFF
j_call: TRBJ2-2; d_call: -; v_call: TRBV6-6; clone_size: -; cdr3_nt: TGTGCCAGCAGTTACTCGGCGCCCTTACTAGACGGGGAGCTGTTTTTT; cdr3_aa: CASSYSAPLLDGELFF
j_call: TRBJ1-2; d_call: -; v_call: TRBV6-5; clone_size: -; cdr3_nt: TGTGCCAGCAGTCCTTGGGGGGGGGAAGGCTACACCTTC; cdr3_aa: CASSPWGGEGYTF
j_call: TRBJ1-3; d_call: -; v_call: TRBV10-3; clone_size: -; cdr3_nt: TGTGCCACGCTAAATCGCACAGGGCCCGGGAACACCATATATTTT; cdr3_aa: CATLNRTGPGNTIYF
j_call: TRBJ1-1; d_call: -; v_call: TRBV6-5; clone_size: -; cdr3_nt: TGTGCCAGCAGAGCTGGGACAACTACCGTCGAAGCTTTCTTT; cdr3_aa: CASRAGTTTVEAFF
j_call: TRBJ2-7; d_call: TRBD2; v_call: TRBV6-1; clone_size: -; cdr3_nt: TGTGCCAGCAGTGAAGCGTTACTAGCGGGAGAGGGGCAGTACTTC; cdr3_aa: CASSEALLAGEGQYF
j_call: TRBJ1-1; d_call: -; v_call: TRBV2; clone_size: -; cdr3_nt: TGTGCCAGCAGTGAAGCATGGGGAGAGGGCACTGAAGCTTTCTTT; cdr3_aa: CASSEAWGEGTEAFF
j_call: TRBJ2-5; d_call: TRBD2; v_call: TRBV11-2; clone_size: -; cdr3_nt: TGTGCCAGCAGCTTAACCAGCGGGGGGCGGGAGACCCAGTACTTC; cdr3_aa: CASSLTSGGRETQYF
j_call: TRBJ2-2; d_call: TRBD2; v_call: TRBV15; clone_size: once; cdr3_nt: TGTGCCACCAGCAGAGATAGGAGCGGGGGTAACACCGGGGAGCTGTTTTTT; cdr3_aa: CATSRDRSGGNTGELFF
j_call: TRBJ2-1; d_call: TRBD1; v_call: TRBV28; clone_size: -; cdr3_nt: TGTGCCAGCATCTCTAGGGACAGTAATTACAATGAGCAGTTCTTC; cdr3_aa: CASISRDSNYNEQFF
j_call: TRBJ1-3; d_call: TRBD1; v_call: TRBV11-2; clone_size: -; cdr3_nt: TGTGCCAGCAGCAAGGGACAGAGAGGAACGGAAAACACCATATATTTT; cdr3_aa: CASSKGQRGTENTIYF
j_call: TRBJ1-2; d_call: -; v_call: TRBV28; clone_size: -; cdr3_nt: TGTGCCAGCAGTCCCCCCCCGGGAGGGAGGGATGGCTACACCTTC; cdr3_aa: CASSPPPGGRDGYTF
j_call: TRBJ2-7; d_call: TRBD2; v_call: TRBV5-1; clone_size: -; cdr3_nt: TGCGCCAGCAGCCATTCGACTAGCGGGAGATACGAGCAGTACTTC; cdr3_aa: CASSHSTSGRYEQYF
j_call: TRBJ2-7; d_call: -; v_call: TRBV7-9; clone_size: -; cdr3_nt: TGTGCCAGCAGCCCCCGGAGTACCGACTACGAGCAGTACTTC; cdr3_aa: CASSPRSTDYEQYF
j_call: TRBJ2-1; d_call: TRBD2; v_call: TRBV5-1; clone_size: -; cdr3_nt: TGCGCCAGCAGCTTCGGATCAGCGGGAGGAGATTACAATGAGCAGTTCTTC; cdr3_aa: CASSFGSAGGDYNEQFF
j_call: TRBJ1-1; d_call: TRBD1; v_call: TRBV5-4; clone_size: -; cdr3_nt: TGTGCCAGCAGGGATACAGGGGGCGCAACTGAAGCTTTCTTT; cdr3_aa: CASRDTGGATEAFF
j_call: TRBJ1-4; d_call: TRBD1; v_call: TRBV7-9; clone_size: -; cdr3_nt: TGTGCCAGCAGCCACACAACAGGGGCCCTTAATGAAAAACTGTTTTTT; cdr3_aa: CASSHTTGALNEKLFF
j_call: TRBJ1-2; d_call: -; v_call: TRBV10-2; clone_size: -; cdr3_nt: TGCGCCAGCAGTGAGTCGAATATGGGGCAGACTAACTATGGCTACACCTTC; cdr3_aa: CASSESNMGQTNYGYTF
j_call: TRBJ1-1; d_call: TRBD1; v_call: TRBV7-9; clone_size: -; cdr3_nt: TGTGCCAGCAGCCTGACAGGGGGCTTCACTGAAGCTTTCTTT; cdr3_aa: CASSLTGGFTEAFF
j_call: TRBJ1-2; d_call: -; v_call: TRBV7-9; clone_size: once; cdr3_nt: TGTGCCAGCAGCGCCGGACACGTTTTGGGCTACACCTTC; cdr3_aa: CASSAGHVLGYTF
j_call: TRBJ2-7; d_call: -; v_call: TRBV7-2; clone_size: -; cdr3_nt: TGTGCCAGCAGCTTAGTAGCCTACGAGCAGTACTTC; cdr3_aa: CASSLVAYEQYF